The 6 T cell receptor beta chains below all came from one sample that was sequenced in a study of blood T cell repertoires in COVID-19. Method: immunoSEQ multiplex PCR; TCRdb's copy keeps in-frame clones and lacks some. Counted here are approximately 310,000 clones, 70% to 90% occurring once; the ten biggest clones make up less than 2.5%. The material sequenced was PBMCs or T cells enriched from blood (not recorded which). Receptors were obtained from a man aged 25-40 years who had recovered from COVID-19.

Remarks on this clone: The junction departs from germline at one end; a sequencing error may be responsible. V gene TRBV6-5 combines with J gene TRBJ1-2, with 9 positions matching TRBD1. Per the germline V gene, CDR1 is MNHEY and CDR2 is SVGAGI. The CDR3 runs 14 residues. CDR3 bases: TGTGCTAGCAGTTCCTCGGGGACAGGGAGAGGCTACACCTTC. It codes for CASSSSGTGRGYTF.

The chain carries TRBV15 and TRBJ1-1, with a weak D call TRBD1 (5 bases). V dropped 4 bases and J dropped 6 bases, with 15 bases sitting between them. This CDR3 contains 14 residues. CDR1 LNHNV and CDR2 YYDKDF come from the germline V gene (reference sequence). In DNA, the CDR3 is TGTGCCACCAGCATCGAGACAGAGTCAGCTGAAGCTTTCTTT. Its translation is CATSIETESAEAFF.

This clone showed up just once. Other DNA sequences in the sample encode the same CDR3. This CDR3 is CASSQDRDSGNTIYF. For the CDR3, the DNA is TGCGCCAGCAGCCAAGATAGAGACTCTGGAAACACCATATATTTT. This chain connects TRBV4-1 to TRBJ1-3; D gene uncertain. The length of the CDR3 is 15 residues. V dropped 0 bases and J dropped 0 bases, with 6 bases sitting between them. Germline V gene data show CDR1 as MGHRA and CDR2 as YSYEKL.

A remark on this clone: An end of the junction differs from the germline gene, which may be a read error. The chain carries TRBV7-2 and TRBJ1-2; no clear D gene. The CDR3 is made up of 14 amino acids. CDR1 is SGHTA and CDR2 is FQGNSA in the germline V gene. The CDR3 reads CASSPTQANYGYTF. DNA for the CDR3: TGTGCCAGCAGCCCCACCCAGGCTAATTATGGCTACACCTTC.

The chain is built from TRBV7-2 and TRBJ2-2; tentatively, D is TRBD2 (5 bases). Germline V gene sequence: CDR1 SGHTA, CDR2 FQGNSA. The CDR3 contains 14 residues. Trimming stripped 2 bases from V and 4 bases from J, with 8 bases between. In nucleotides, the CDR3 is TGTGCCAGCAGCTTATTGAGGGCCACCGGGGAGCTGTTTTTT. It yields the protein CASSLLRATGELFF.

This chain joins TRBV7-9 and TRBJ2-3, with D unclear. V lost 4 bases and J 5 bases, leaving 10 bases between the germline ends. This CDR3 region has 13 residues. Germline CDR1 SEHNR, CDR2 FQNEAQ (reference sequence). The CDR3 protein is CASSSRLGDTQYF. In DNA, the CDR3 is TGTGCCAGCAGCTCGCGGTTGGGAGATACGCAGTATTTT.